These 28 T cell receptor beta chains came from one sample sequenced in a study of cytomegalovirus exposure and HLA in healthy donors. The study ran its PCR with 60 Vbeta and 13 Jbeta primers. Produced via immunoSEQ multiplex PCR; TCRdb's table is partial and in-frame only. The sample includes over 70,000 clones, around three quarters of them seen just once. The sequencing input was PBMCs. The source is a male donor in good health and CMV-seronegative.

V usage is TRBV20-1 and J usage is TRBJ1-1; 9 bases align to TRBD1. CDR3 length: 11 residues. V was pared by 6 bases and J by 11 bases, with 7 bases of the junction left unmatched. The germline CDR1 and CDR2 sequences are DFQATT and SNEGSKA (reference sequence). The CDR3 reads CSANTGGDAFF. The CDR3 DNA sequence: TGCAGTGCGAACACAGGGGGCGACGCTTTCTTT.

This clone has more than one count but fewer than ten. This sequence joins TRBV6-5 and TRBJ1-5; 8 bases are shared with TRBD1. The CDR3 length is 15 residues. Germline V CDR1 and CDR2: MNHEY, SVGAGI. The V segment lost 6 bases and the J segment 3 bases; nucleotides outside the gene matches: 7. This chain's CDR3 is CASRPTGGDNQPQHF. CDR3 bases: TGTGCCAGCAGACCAACAGGGGGTGACAATCAGCCCCAGCATTTT.

This clone was seen a single time. The J gene is TRBJ2-5, the V gene TRBV7-2, with D perhaps matching TRBD1 (5 bases). The J call could be wrong; TRBJ2-7 is a better fit for the DNA end. This CDR3 comprises 14 residues. Germline V gene data show CDR1 as SGHTA and CDR2 as FQGNSA. The CDR3, as DNA: TGTGCCAGCAGCCCCGAAAGGGGTTCCTACGAGCAGTACTTC. This sequence encodes CASSPERGSYEQYF.

This chain links TRBV7-2 with TRBJ2-5, with 11 bases lining up with TRBD1. V shed 1 base and J 6 bases; nucleotides not matched to a gene: 1. The germline gives CDR1 SGHTA, CDR2 FQGNSA. There are 14 residues in the CDR3. CDR3 sequence reads: CASSLGDRGKTQYF. The CDR3 DNA reads TGTGCCAGCAGCTTAGGGGACAGGGGGAAGACCCAGTACTTC.

The V call is TRBV30, the J call TRBJ1-3; D remains ambiguous. CDR3 size: 13 residues. Germline CDR1 is GTSNPN and CDR2 is SVGIG (reference sequence). The V end lost 4 bases, the J end lost 0 bases, and 7 bases lay between the germline ends. The CDR3 is CAWNFYSGNTIYF. In DNA form, the CDR3 reads TGTGCCTGGAACTTCTACTCTGGAAACACCATATATTTT.

The genes are TRBV5-4 and TRBJ1-1, with 7 positions matching TRBD1. Trimming cost V 4 bases and J 1 base; bases outside gene matches: 13. Germline V lookup: CDR1 SGHNT, CDR2 YYREEE (reference sequence). CDR3 size: 17 residues. The CDR3 loop is CASSVNRDRDPNTEAFF. For the CDR3, the DNA is TGTGCCAGCAGCGTAAACCGGGACAGAGACCCGAACACTGAAGCTTTCTTT.

V is TRBV27 and J is TRBJ1-5; 7 nucleotides line up with TRBD1. V gave up 0 bases and J gave up 2 bases; unmatched junction bases: 4. Germline V lookup: CDR1 MNHEY, CDR2 SMNVEV (reference sequence). This CDR3 has 16 amino acids. CDR3 residues: CASSLSQGERNQPQHF. The CDR3 nucleotides are TGTGCCAGCAGTTTATCTCAGGGGGAGCGCAATCAGCCCCAGCATTTT.

Remarks on this clone: Sequence at one end of the junction differs from germline and may be a read error. This chain uses TRBV7-7 with TRBJ1-4; no reliable D call. Germline loops: CDR1 SSHAT, CDR2 FNYEAQ (reference sequence). There are 16 residues in the CDR3. This CDR3 reads CASSLPPGVTLEKLFF. The CDR3 region has the DNA TGTGCTAGCAGCCTACCCCCCGGTGTCACCTTGGAAAAACTGTTTTTT.

The chain employs TRBV6-1 and TRBJ2-7, with 10 bases lining up with TRBD1. The V segment lost 5 bases and the J segment 2 bases; nucleotides outside the gene matches: 9. The CDR3 covers 16 residues. The V gene's germline CDR1 is MNHNS and CDR2 SASEGT. The CDR3 spells CASSKDPGQGPYEQYF. The CDR3 DNA reads TGTGCCAGCAGTAAAGATCCGGGACAGGGGCCCTACGAGCAGTACTTC.

The V gene is TRBV9, the J gene TRBJ2-2, with 9 nucleotides matching TRBD2. J was trimmed by 5 bases and V by 0 bases; bases with no gene match: 5. The CDR3 runs 16 residues. Looked up from germline, CDR1 is SGDLS and CDR2 is YYNGEE. In DNA form, the CDR3 reads TGTGCCAGCAGCGTAGGAGTCCTAGCGGGAACCGGGGAGCTGTTTTTT. As protein: CASSVGVLAGTGELFF.

The chain combines TRBV23-1 with TRBJ2-7; the match to TRBD1 covers 7 bases. TRBV23-1 is designated an ORF whose function remains uncertain. This CDR3 is 16 amino acids long. With 4 bases clipped from V and 2 bases from J, the junction kept 11 bases outside the gene matches. CDR3 sequence: CASSRTDRDGAYEQYF. CDR3 nucleotide sequence: TGCGCCAGCAGTCGCACTGACAGGGACGGGGCCTACGAGCAGTACTTC.

V usage is TRBV18 and J usage is TRBJ1-2, with a tentative D call TRBD1 (6 bases). Trimming left V 2 bases short and J 1 base short, with 17 bases between. There are 17 residues in the CDR3. The germline V gene encodes CDR1 KGHSH and CDR2 LQKENI. The CDR3 DNA sequence: TGTGCCAGCTCACCAGTTTCATCAGGGGAAGTTAACTATGGCTACACCTTC. It yields the protein CASSPVSSGEVNYGYTF.

V gene TRBV28 combines with J gene TRBJ1-2, with TRBD1 matching over 8 bases. Germline lookup yields CDR1 MDHEN and CDR2 SYDVKM. V was clipped by 6 bases and J by 3 bases; unmatched bases: 12. The CDR3 extends over 16 amino acids. The CDR3 DNA is TGTGCCAGCAGCCCGGGACAGGCCCTTTCCGACTATGGCTACACCTTC. Protein product: CASSPGQALSDYGYTF.

This clone showed up just a few times. The rearrangement links TRBV27 to TRBJ2-5; TRBD1 is a possible D gene (6 bases). This CDR3 spans 15 amino acids. Looked up from germline, CDR1 is MNHEY and CDR2 is SMNVEV (reference sequence). The V end was cut by 4 bases, the J end by 4 bases, with 16 bases between. The CDR3 DNA follows: TGTGCCAGCAGTTCCACGTCACAGGGTGGAGAGACCCAGTACTTC. This gives the protein CASSSTSQGGETQYF.

The chain joins TRBV10-3 to TRBJ2-7; D is unclear. The CDR3 extends over 12 amino acids. Germline CDR1 ENHRY, CDR2 SYGVKD. The V and J ends lost 4 bases and 2 bases respectively, with 6 bases between them. The CDR3 sequence: CAISGTAYEQYF. The CDR3 coding sequence is TGTGCCATCAGTGGCACGGCCTACGAGCAGTACTTC.

This clone has only a few counts. The chain couples TRBV21-1 to TRBJ1-5; the D call TRBD1 from the table was never checked on the DNA. TRBV21-1 is labeled a pseudogene. The CDR3 is 16 amino acids. CDR3 coding DNA: TGTGCCAGCAGCAAAGTAAGGGACAGGGACCATCAGCCCCAGCATTTT. Protein sequence: CASSKVRDRDHQPQHF.

The V and J genes are TRBV27 and TRBJ1-5; D is unclear. V was cut by 4 bases and J by 7 bases, with 14 bases left in between. Germline CDR1 reads MNHEY; CDR2 reads SMNVEV (reference sequence). The CDR3 length is 14 residues. CDR3 nucleotide sequence: TGTGCCAGCAGTTCCGGGGAGATGATCCAGCCCCAGCATTTT. Amino acid sequence: CASSSGEMIQPQHF.

This chain uses TRBV5-6 with TRBJ1-1; no firm D call. Looked up from germline, CDR1 is SGHDT and CDR2 is YYEEEE. The CDR3 runs 13 residues. V lost 2 bases, J lost 5 bases, and 10 bases lay in between. The chain's CDR3 is CASSLSGRTEAFF. The CDR3 coding sequence is TGTGCCAGCAGCTTATCGGGTCGGACTGAAGCTTTCTTT.

The rearrangement joins TRBV5-6 to TRBJ2-7, with no clear D. Germline values: CDR1 SGHDT, CDR2 YYEEEE. CDR3 length: 14 residues. The V end was cut by 2 bases, the J end by 7 bases, with 16 bases between. The CDR3 bases are TGTGCCAGCAGCTTTGACAACGGCGCGAGAGAGCAGTACTTC. This codes for CASSFDNGAREQYF.

J is TRBJ2-7 and V is TRBV5-4; possibly TRBD2 for D (5 bases). The CDR3 is 18 residues long. With 0 bases removed from V and 0 bases from J, the gap between germline ends came to 19 bases. The germline CDR1 and CDR2 sequences are SGHNT and YYREEE (reference sequence). The CDR3 nucleotides are TGTGCCAGCAGCTTGGGAACTTCATCGCGGAGGAGCTCCTACGAGCAGTACTTC. Protein product: CASSLGTSSRRSSYEQYF.

The V and J genes are TRBV9 and TRBJ1-4; tentatively, D is TRBD1 (5 bases). V was pared by 3 bases and J by 7 bases, with 13 bases between. Germline V lookup: CDR1 SGDLS, CDR2 YYNGEE. CDR3 length: 14 amino acids. Here the CDR3 reads CASSGGGSGEKLFF. CDR3 DNA: TGTGCCAGCAGCGGCGGGGGTAGCGGTGAAAAACTGTTTTTT.

V is TRBV5-1 and J is TRBJ2-7; TRBD2 matches at 13 bases. V was pared by 4 bases and J by 3 bases, with 7 bases of the junction left unmatched. From germline, CDR1 is SGHRS and CDR2 YFSETQ. The CDR3 is 16 residues long. In DNA, the CDR3 is TGCGCCAGCAGCCCAAGGACTAGCGGGAGTTTCTACGAGCAGTACTTC. Protein sequence: CASSPRTSGSFYEQYF.

The V call is TRBV6-4, the J call TRBJ2-5; the match to TRBD2 covers 14 bases. Germline V lookup: CDR1 MRHNA, CDR2 SNTAGT. V lost 5 bases to trimming and J lost 5 bases; unmatched junction nucleotides: 13. The CDR3 contains 18 residues. In DNA form, the CDR3 reads TGTGCCAGCAGTCAGTGGGGCGGGACTAGCGGGAGAGGTGAGACCCAGTACTTC. This codes for CASSQWGGTSGRGETQYF.

The chain carries TRBV27 and TRBJ2-7; 8 bases line up with TRBD1. Germline CDR1 MNHEY, CDR2 SMNVEV (reference sequence). The CDR3 is 16 amino acids. V dropped 0 bases and J dropped 2; count of bases not matched to a gene: 6. Here the CDR3 DNA reads TGTGCCAGCAGTTTATCGACAGGGGACCGGACCTACGAGCAGTACTTC. Its protein is CASSLSTGDRTYEQYF.

The V call is TRBV27, the J call TRBJ2-7, with D perhaps matching TRBD2 (6 bases). Germline V gene data show CDR1 as MNHEY and CDR2 as SMNVEV (reference sequence). The CDR3 is 13 residues long. V gave up 4 bases and J gave up 4 bases, with 11 bases separating them. This chain's CDR3 is CASSWGVPYEQYF. The DNA for the CDR3 is TGTGCCAGCAGTTGGGGGGTCCCATACGAGCAGTACTTC.

This clone is a singleton in its sample. The genes are TRBV7-2 and TRBJ2-7; the D gene is possibly TRBD1 (5 bases). Germline assignment: CDR1 SGHTA and CDR2 FQGNSA. The CDR3 runs 14 residues. V dropped 0 bases and J dropped 3 bases, with 9 bases sitting between them. The CDR3 nucleotides are TGTGCCAGCAGCTTAGCGGGGCGTTTCTACGAGCAGTACTTC. Protein product: CASSLAGRFYEQYF.

This chain uses TRBV29-1 with TRBJ2-1; 10 bases are a match to TRBD1. The V segment lost 2 bases and the J segment 7 bases; nucleotides outside the gene matches: 5. Germline assignment: CDR1 SQVTM and CDR2 ANQGSEA. This CDR3 spans 14 amino acids. The CDR3 DNA sequence: TGCAGCGTTGAAAATGGGACAGGGGCTAATGAGCAGTTCTTC. It specifies CSVENGTGANEQFF.

V gene TRBV7-8 combines with J gene TRBJ1-2; D unclear. The CDR3 contains 15 residues. V lost 6 bases and J lost 4, with 18 bases in between. CDR1 SGHVS and CDR2 FQNEAQ come from the germline V gene. CDR3 DNA sequence: TGTGCCAGCAGACCACCCGGGATCACCTCCTATGGCTACACCTTC. Protein sequence: CASRPPGITSYGYTF.